This TCR beta chain originates from a study of CD8 T cells in ankylosing spondylitis. The study, taken as a whole, reports: Disease-linked clones were found to be CD8+ and relatively rare in peripheral blood. A motif in TCR beta, a set of fewer than ten highly homologous variants, appeared characteristic of ankylosing spondylitis blood. Reportedly, disease-linked clones are significantly enriched in ankylosing spondylitis patients' matched synovial fluid.

This clonotype has more than one count but fewer than ten. Its antigen is not known. TCRdb called the 5' RACE reads again in MiXCR, with one record for every CDR3 protein. The data show 210,000 or so distinct CDR3 sequences, roughly 25% seen once. Germline loops: CDR1 MNHEY, CDR2 SVGAGI. The CDR3 spans 13 residues. Trimming removed 2 bases from V and 7 bases from J; junction bases left unmatched: 2. The sequence came from a male donor with ankylosing spondylitis or in good health (not recorded which). Sequencing input: blood, either unsorted or a sorted T cell fraction (not recorded which). The chain joins TRBV6-5 to TRBJ1-2; 9 bases line up with TRBD1. The DNA of the CDR3 is TGTGCCAGCAGTTACGGGACAGGGTTTGGCTACACCTTC. It translates to CASSYGTGFGYTF.